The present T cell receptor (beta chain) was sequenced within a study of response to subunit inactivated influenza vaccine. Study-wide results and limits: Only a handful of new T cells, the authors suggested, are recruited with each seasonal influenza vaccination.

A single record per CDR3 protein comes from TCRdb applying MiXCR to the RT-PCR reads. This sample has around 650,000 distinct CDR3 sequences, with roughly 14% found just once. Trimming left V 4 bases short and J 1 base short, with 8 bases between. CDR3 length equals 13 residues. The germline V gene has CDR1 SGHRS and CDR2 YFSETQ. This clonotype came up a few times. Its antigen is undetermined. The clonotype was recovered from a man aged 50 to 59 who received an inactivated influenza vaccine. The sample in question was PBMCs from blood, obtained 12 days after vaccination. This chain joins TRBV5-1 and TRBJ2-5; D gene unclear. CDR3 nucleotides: TGCGCCAGCAGCCCGGATGTCCAAGAGACCCAGTACTTC. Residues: CASSPDVQETQYF.